The rows below give T cell receptor beta chains drawn from one sample of a study of blood T cell repertoires in COVID-19. The data were produced by immunoSEQ multiplex PCR, yet TCRdb's version contains in-frame clones alone and is incomplete. The repertoire includes 300,000 to 500,000 clones, over 75% of them detected once, and approximately 2.1% sits in the top ten. Sequenced sample: PBMCs or T cells enriched from blood (not recorded which). The receptors come from a woman aged 40 to 55 with acute COVID-19. Both conserved end residues are trimmed from each CDR3.

V: TRBV6-5
J: TRBJ2-7
CDR3: ASTSSGSHEQY

V: TRBV30
J: TRBJ1-5
CDR3: AWSVGTVANQPQH

V: TRBV11-2
J: TRBJ1-2
CDR3: ASSPGTGNGYT

V: TRBV2
J: TRBJ2-6
CDR3: ASSGDRGSPNVLT

V: TRBV28
J: TRBJ1-1
CDR3: ASSTVQNTEAF

V: TRBV7-2
J: TRBJ1-1
CDR3: ASRHHTEAF

V: TRBV5-8
J: TRBJ1-2
CDR3: ASSLAGGTGGLYGYT

V: TRBV15
J: TRBJ1-2
CDR3: ATSGQGNYGYT

V: TRBV19
J: TRBJ2-1
CDR3: ASTPPGTGSSSEQF

V: TRBV7-8
J: TRBJ1-5
CDR3: ASSSQGPGNQPQH

V: TRBV5-4
J: TRBJ1-6
CDR3: ASRDRVLGSPLH

V: TRBV14
J: TRBJ1-1
CDR3: ASQGRGDTEAF

V: TRBV19
J: TRBJ2-3
CDR3: ASSFGQGITDTQY

V: TRBV5-1
J: TRBJ2-4
CDR3: ASSLGLAKNIQY

V: TRBV6-5
J: TRBJ1-2
CDR3: ASTAGGEPYGYT

V: TRBV4-1
J: TRBJ1-5
CDR3: ASSQDRDRSLH

V: TRBV5-6
J: TRBJ2-1
CDR3: ASSLEGQGYNEQF

V: TRBV7-8
J: TRBJ2-5
CDR3: ASSLSTGGLLETQY

V: TRBV7-8
J: TRBJ1-4
CDR3: ASSWTGEVEKLF

V: TRBV4-1
J: TRBJ2-1
CDR3: ASSPGYSAHNEQF

V: TRBV2
J: TRBJ1-6
CDR3: ASRLRDRASPLH

V: TRBV5-4
J: TRBJ1-2
CDR3: ASSLGTAFNYGYT

V: TRBV18
J: TRBJ1-1
CDR3: ASSPPQGLGEAF

V: TRBV7-9
J: TRBJ1-2
CDR3: ASSDRGLDGYT

V: TRBV5-1
J: TRBJ2-3
CDR3: ASSPGGTDTQY

V: TRBV6-5
J: TRBJ1-2
CDR3: ASSRSRDRSYGYT

V: TRBV5-5
J: TRBJ2-2
CDR3: ASSPGTSGGVIGELF

V: TRBV7-9
J: TRBJ1-2
CDR3: ASSLGRDLGYT

V: TRBV24-1
J: TRBJ1-6
CDR3: ATIILGGLSSYNSPLH

V: TRBV15
J: TRBJ1-1
CDR3: ATSRDRGWTEAF

V: TRBV18
J: TRBJ1-5
CDR3: ASSPQFLTAGYQPQH

V: TRBV10-2
J: TRBJ1-6
CDR3: ASFGQGMNSPLH

V: TRBV10-3
J: TRBJ2-1
CDR3: AISVTSGDYNEQF

V: TRBV21-1
J: TRBJ1-1
CDR3: ASSKAPCPGYAF

V: TRBV6-1
J: TRBJ1-2
CDR3: ASSEVRSNYGYT

V: TRBV5-8
J: TRBJ2-7
CDR3: ASSLELAQY

V: TRBV14
J: TRBJ2-7
CDR3: ASSQDAGVYEQY

V: TRBV5-6
J: TRBJ1-2
CDR3: ASSLIRGRNGYT

V: TRBV11-2
J: TRBJ1-2
CDR3: ASSRGTGNYGYT

V: TRBV19
J: TRBJ1-4
CDR3: ASTRDADEKLF

V: TRBV19
J: TRBJ1-2
CDR3: ASSQREYGYT

V: TRBV7-6
J: TRBJ1-3
CDR3: ASSLTGDWPSGNTIY

V: TRBV6-6
J: TRBJ1-2
CDR3: ASSYTYDRGDGYT

V: TRBV6-6
J: TRBJ1-6
CDR3: ASTLSSYNSPLH

V: TRBV5-6
J: TRBJ1-1
CDR3: ASLGRGTEAF

V: TRBV5-4
J: TRBJ2-1
CDR3: ASSLMGVEQF

V: TRBV29-1
J: TRBJ2-5
CDR3: SVSVVQETQY

V: TRBV5-4
J: TRBJ1-3
CDR3: ASSLQGAGNTIY

V: TRBV7-2
J: TRBJ2-2
CDR3: ASSLWDTPTGELF

V: TRBV5-4
J: TRBJ2-7
CDR3: ASSPGLAVEQY

V: TRBV10-3
J: TRBJ1-2
CDR3: AISAGHFNYGYT

V: TRBV3-1/TRBV3-2
J: TRBJ2-7
CDR3: ASSQRGGSSNEQY

V: TRBV2
J: TRBJ1-4
CDR3: ASRGGYKLF

V: TRBV5-1
J: TRBJ1-4
CDR3: ASSWSSNEKLF

V: TRBV19
J: TRBJ1-5
CDR3: ASSSHPGTGVQPQH

V: TRBV9
J: TRBJ2-5
CDR3: ASTQGLGGQETQY

V: TRBV10-2
J: TRBJ2-5
CDR3: ASSEVLAGAISVETQY

V: TRBV5-1
J: TRBJ2-5
CDR3: ASSLISVQETQY

V: TRBV6-2/TRBV6-3
J: TRBJ1-2
CDR3: ASSYFGQDYT